The rows below give T cell receptor beta chains drawn from one sample of a study of OX40 agonist ivuxolimab in advanced cancers. Clones were sequenced by immunoSEQ multiplex PCR, and TCRdb holds only the in-frame ones, with some missing. Among approximately 65,000 clones listed, approximately 88% were seen once. Sequenced here: CD4+ or CD8+ T cells sorted from blood, sampled in a trial of the OX40 agonist ivuxolimab. The receptors originated from an adult with an advanced solid tumor such as melanoma, head and neck, liver or kidney cancer. Each CDR3 is given without its conserved first and last residue.

v_call cdr3_aa
TRBV9 ASSVGGNPTGELF
TRBV9 ASSEGGTDTQY
TRBV19 ASSTRTGDYGYT
TRBV7-9 ASSPRGYGTDRRTGELF
TRBV10-3 AISLDRGQPQH
TRBV6-6 ASSLGQGNEKLF
TRBV18 ASSRRETSGMGEQF
TRBV11-2 ASSLEITQY
TRBV28 ASSLRGTSYEQY
TRBV5-1 ASSLGRADTQY
TRBV5-6 ASSSGQGARAEAF
TRBV29-1 SAEGTSYEQY
TRBV4-1 ASSQGNFKAKNIQY
TRBV10-2 ASSGTGGGTNEKLF
TRBV6-6 ASAQVRTSGANVLT
TRBV6-6 ASSADNYEQY
TRBV5-1 ASSRTGDNQGYT
TRBV30 AWEGGGETQY